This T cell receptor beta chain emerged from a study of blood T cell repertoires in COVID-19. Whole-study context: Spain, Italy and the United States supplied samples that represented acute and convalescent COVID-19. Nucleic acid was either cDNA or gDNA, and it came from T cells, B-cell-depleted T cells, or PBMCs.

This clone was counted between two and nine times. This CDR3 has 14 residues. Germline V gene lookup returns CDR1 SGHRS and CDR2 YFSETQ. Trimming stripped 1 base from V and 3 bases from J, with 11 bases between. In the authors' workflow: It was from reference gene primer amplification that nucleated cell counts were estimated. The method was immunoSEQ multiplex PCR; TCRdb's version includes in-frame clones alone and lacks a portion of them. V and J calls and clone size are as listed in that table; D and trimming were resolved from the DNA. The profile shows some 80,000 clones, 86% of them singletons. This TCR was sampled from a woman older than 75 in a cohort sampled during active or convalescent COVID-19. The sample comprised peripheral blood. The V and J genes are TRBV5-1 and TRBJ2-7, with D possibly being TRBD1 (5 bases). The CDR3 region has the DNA TGCGCCAGCAGCTTGTTTACAGGAGACTACGAGCAGTACGTC. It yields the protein CASSLFTGDYEQYV.